Below are 26 T cell receptor beta chains sequenced from a single sample in a study of control samples from healthy donors and cancer patients. Profiled with immunoSEQ multiplex PCR; TCRdb holds only in-frame clones, not every one. Of about 150,000 clones listed, more than 90% are singletons. The sequencing input was blood. The receptor set was obtained from a man aged 25 to 45 in good health.

V gene TRBV5-1 combines with J gene TRBJ2-3; no firm D call. Germline V gene lookup returns CDR1 SGHRS and CDR2 YFSETQ. Deletions cut 1 base from V and 3 bases from J, with 9 bases between. CDR3 size: 14 residues. CDR3 in amino acids: CASSLKGLTDTQYF. The CDR3 coding sequence is TGCGCCAGCAGCTTGAAAGGGTTAACAGATACGCAGTATTTT.

This chain uses TRBV6-4 with TRBJ2-3; perhaps TRBD2 as D (5 bases). The CDR3 runs 13 residues. V lost 3 bases and J 10 bases, leaving 14 bases between the germline ends. Germline V gives CDR1 MRHNA, CDR2 SNTAGT. CDR3 residues: CASSEQQGGPQYF. CDR3 in DNA: TGTGCCAGCAGTGAGCAACAAGGCGGGCCGCAGTATTTT.

The CDR3 DNA reads as TGTGCCAGCAGTTTCGGTGGTCCCTACGAGCAGTACTTC. This sequence encodes CASSFGGPYEQYF. J is TRBJ2-7 and V is TRBV28, with unresolved D. The CDR3 runs 13 residues. Germline V gives CDR1 MDHEN, CDR2 SYDVKM. Trimming pared 3 bases from V and 2 bases from J, leaving 8 bases between.

This sequence joins TRBV7-9 and TRBJ2-3, with 14 bases fitting TRBD2. J was trimmed by 2 bases and V by 4 bases; bases with no gene match: 8. Germline assignment: CDR1 SEHNR and CDR2 FQNEAQ (reference sequence). This CDR3 contains 18 residues. The CDR3 DNA is TGTGCCAGCAGCTCGCGGACTAGCGGGGGGTACCCCACAGATACGCAGTATTTT. Protein sequence: CASSSRTSGGYPTDTQYF.

The rearrangement joins TRBV29-1 to TRBJ1-1; TRBD1 agrees at 7 bases. Germline assignment: CDR1 SQVTM and CDR2 ANQGSEA. The CDR3 totals 13 residues. The trim removed 6 bases at V and 0 bases at J, leaving 4 bases unmatched. In nucleotides, the CDR3 is TGCAGCGTGGGACAGTCGTTGAACACTGAAGCTTTCTTT. Its protein is CSVGQSLNTEAFF.

This chain connects TRBV6-5 to TRBJ1-4, with D possibly TRBD1 on 6 matching bases. The V and J ends lost 2 bases and 8 bases respectively, with 12 bases between them. CDR1 MNHEY and CDR2 SVGAGI come from the germline V gene. This CDR3 spans 14 amino acids. The CDR3 sequence is CASSYEGEGEKLFF. In DNA, the CDR3 is TGTGCCAGCAGTTACGAGGGGGAAGGGGAAAAACTGTTTTTT.

This chain uses TRBV18 with TRBJ2-3; D remains ambiguous. This CDR3 has 14 amino acids. With 0 bases removed from V and 1 base from J, the gap between germline ends came to 5 bases. CDR1 KGHSH and CDR2 LQKENI come from the germline V gene. In DNA, the CDR3 is TGTGCCAGCTCACCACCGTCCCGCACAGATACGCAGTATTTT. As protein: CASSPPSRTDTQYF.

The rearrangement joins TRBV28 to TRBJ1-3; D may be TRBD1 (6 bases). V lost 3 bases and J lost 4, with 13 bases in between. The germline V gene encodes CDR1 MDHEN and CDR2 SYDVKM. The CDR3 runs 15 residues. CDR3 sequence (DNA): TGTGCCAGCAGTTTGGGTGGGCAGGGGGGAAACACCATATATTTT. The encoded protein is CASSLGGQGGNTIYF.

The chain recombines TRBV2 with TRBJ2-3; TRBD2 aligns across 10 bases. The length of the CDR3 is 15 residues. V shed 10 bases and J 0 bases; nucleotides not matched to a gene: 7. Per the germline V gene, CDR1 is SNHLY and CDR2 is FYNNEI. The CDR3 DNA follows: TGTGCCACCCTAGCGGGGGCCGGGAGCACAGATACGCAGTATTTT. This codes for CATLAGAGSTDTQYF. The whole variable domain, remainder taken from reference TRBV2 and TRBJ2-3, is EPEVTQTPSHQVTQMGQEVILRCVPISNHLYFYWYRQILGQKVEFLVSFYNNEISEKSEIFDDQFSVERPDGSNFTLKIRSTKLEDSAMYFCATLAGAGSTDTQYFGPGTRLTVL.

The chain links TRBV5-5 to TRBJ2-7; 12 bases line up with TRBD1. Germline CDR1 is SGHKS and CDR2 is YYEKEE (reference sequence). J lost 4 bases, V lost 7 bases, and 3 bases had no gene match. The length of the CDR3 is 13 residues. The CDR3 DNA is TGTGCCAGCGGGACAGGGGGCTCGTACGAGCAGTACTTC. Protein: CASGTGGSYEQYF.

The sample holds one count of this clone. This chain links TRBV27 with TRBJ2-7, with 9 positions matching TRBD1. The germline V gene has CDR1 MNHEY and CDR2 SMNVEV (reference sequence). Trimming took 5 bases from V and 3 from J; bases not matched to a gene: 5. This CDR3 spans 14 amino acids. Written as DNA, the CDR3 is TGTGCCAGCAGTCTGGGACAGGGTTACTACGAGCAGTACTTC. As protein: CASSLGQGYYEQYF.

The chain uses TRBV12-3 or TRBV12-4 and TRBJ1-4; D possibly corresponds to TRBD1 (5 bases). V was shortened by 6 bases and J by 10 bases, with 9 bases between the two germline ends. This CDR3 comprises 11 residues. In DNA form, the CDR3 reads TGTGCCAGCAGGGACGGGGGAAAACTGTTTTTT. Translation: CASRDGGKLFF.

The chain has TRBV28 and TRBJ1-6; D not certain. V was clipped by 3 bases and J by 9 bases, with 21 bases between them. Germline-derived CDR1 and CDR2 are MDHEN and SYDVKM. The CDR3 spans 17 residues. Here the CDR3 DNA reads TGTGCCAGCAGTTTGGGGAATCCTCGAAGAGGAGGTTCACCCCTCCACTTT. It translates to CASSLGNPRRGGSPLHF.

The chain carries TRBV12-3 or TRBV12-4 and TRBJ1-6; D is undetermined. The CDR3 sequence is 12 residues long. The ends were cut back, 3 bases at V and 10 bases at J, with 7 bases in the middle. The CDR3 DNA follows: TGTGCCAGCAGTTTCCAGTTGTCACCCCTCCACTTT. Its translation is CASSFQLSPLHF.

This clone was seen only once. The chain carries TRBV19 and TRBJ2-3; possible D gene TRBD2, 6 bases. Germline V gene sequence: CDR1 LNHDA, CDR2 SQIVND (reference sequence). V lost 6 bases to trimming and J lost 2 bases, with 21 bases between them. The CDR3 length is 17 residues. The CDR3 region has the DNA TGTGCCAGTAGGCGGAACCGGGACTCCATGATCACAGATACGCAGTATTTT. The encoded protein is CASRRNRDSMITDTQYF.

V and J are TRBV7-3 and TRBJ2-1; TRBD1 or TRBD2 may be the D gene (6 bases each). There are 14 residues in the CDR3. Per the germline V gene, CDR1 is SGHTA and CDR2 is FQGTGA. V lost 0 bases to trimming and J lost 7 bases, with 10 bases between them. In DNA, the CDR3 is TGTGCCAGCAGCTTAACGGGGGGCAGGAATGAGCAGTTCTTC. It codes for CASSLTGGRNEQFF.

The chain carries TRBV4-1 and TRBJ1-1; possible D gene TRBD1, 6 bases. The CDR3 has 16 amino acids. Germline assignment: CDR1 MGHRA and CDR2 YSYEKL. Trimming pared 0 bases from V and 3 bases from J, leaving 14 bases between. The CDR3 bases are TGCGCCAGCAGCCAAGAGACCGAGGGGGGCTACACTGAAGCTTTCTTT. Its protein product is CASSQETEGGYTEAFF.

The V and J genes are TRBV4-1 and TRBJ1-2, with D perhaps matching TRBD1 (6 bases). V was trimmed by 0 bases and J by 8 bases, leaving 16 bases between them. This CDR3 contains 15 residues. Germline values: CDR1 MGHRA, CDR2 YSYEKL. This CDR3 is CASSQDSGADEGYTF. CDR3 coding DNA: TGCGCCAGCAGCCAAGATTCGGGGGCAGACGAGGGCTACACCTTC.

The chain recombines TRBV15 with TRBJ1-4; 8 bases align to TRBD1. Trimming cost V 8 bases and J 4 bases; bases outside gene matches: 3. The V gene's germline CDR1 is LNHNV and CDR2 YYDKDF (reference sequence). This CDR3 contains 13 residues. DNA of the CDR3: TGTGCCACCGAGACAGGGGATAATGAAAAACTGTTTTTT. It encodes CATETGDNEKLFF.

The genes are TRBV19 and TRBJ1-1; D gene ambiguous. The CDR3 covers 11 residues. With 3 bases removed from V and 6 bases from J, the gap between germline ends came to 5 bases. CDR1 and CDR2 from the germline V gene are LNHDA and SQIVND (reference sequence). This chain's CDR3 is CASSIPAEAFF. The CDR3, as DNA: TGTGCCAGTAGTATCCCAGCTGAAGCTTTCTTT. The whole variable domain, filled in from reference TRBV19 and TRBJ1-1, reads DGGITQSPKYLFRKEGQNVTLSCEQNLNHDAMYWYRQDPGQGLRLIYYSQIVNDFQKGDIAEGYSVSREKKESFPLTVTSAQKNPTAFYLCASSIPAEAFFGQGTRLTVV.

The chain couples TRBV24-1 to TRBJ2-3; D may be TRBD1 or TRBD2 (5 bases each). Germline V gives CDR1 KGHDR, CDR2 SFDVKD. The V and J ends lost 3 bases and 1 base respectively, with 22 bases between them. The CDR3 sequence is 19 residues long. CDR3 nucleotides: TGTGCCACCAGTGATCGCCGGGACCGCGGGCTGAGGGGCACAGATACGCAGTATTTT. It translates to CATSDRRDRGLRGTDTQYF.

The chain combines TRBV3-1 (or the pseudogene TRBV3-2) with TRBJ2-1, with D possibly TRBD1 on 5 matching bases. The CDR3 loop spans 13 amino acids. V was pared by 1 base and J by 12 bases, with 13 bases between. Germline V gene sequence: CDR1 LGHDT, CDR2 YNNKEL (reference sequence). This chain's CDR3 is CASSQGTSWRQFF. In nucleotides, the CDR3 is TGTGCCAGCAGCCAAGGGACATCATGGCGGCAGTTCTTC.

This clone was counted a few times. The chain joins TRBV5-1 to TRBJ2-1, with D tentatively TRBD1 (6 bases). Germline V CDR1 and CDR2: SGHRS, YFSETQ. V lost 2 bases and J lost 0, with 15 bases in between. This CDR3 region has 17 residues. The CDR3 loop is CASSFIYRESSYNEQFF. CDR3 DNA sequence: TGCGCCAGCAGCTTCATCTACAGGGAGAGCTCCTACAATGAGCAGTTCTTC.

CDR3 sequence: CATSYLGNCRAKNIQYF. CDR3 bases: TGTGCCACCAGTTACCTCGGCAATTGTCGGGCCAAAAACATTCAGTACTTC. The J gene is TRBJ2-4, the V gene TRBV24-1; D is uncertain. V lost 6 bases and J lost 1, with 18 bases in between. CDR3 length: 17 residues. Germline V CDR1 and CDR2: KGHDR, SFDVKD.

The V gene is TRBV19, the J gene TRBJ1-5, with 7 bases fitting TRBD1. Germline trimming cut 6 bases from V and 0 bases from J; bases unmatched to any gene: 11. CDR1 and CDR2 (germline): LNHDA, SQIVND (reference sequence). This CDR3 spans 17 amino acids. The chain's CDR3 is CASRAGGLKNSNQPQHF. CDR3 DNA: TGTGCCAGTAGGGCAGGGGGGCTGAAGAATAGCAATCAGCCCCAGCATTTT.

The chain links TRBV29-1 to TRBJ1-6, with D maybe TRBD1 (6 bases). Trimming shortened V by 4 bases and J by 5 bases, and 12 bases separated the two germline ends. The CDR3 sequence is 14 residues long. Looked up from germline, CDR1 is SQVTM and CDR2 is ANQGSEA. CDR3 nucleotide sequence: TGCAGCGTTGCTTTAGGACAGAATAATTCACCCCTCCACTTT. Translating gives CSVALGQNNSPLHF.